This T cell receptor beta chain was obtained from a study of long-term antiretroviral therapy in people with HIV. The authors ran the immunoSEQ assay, v3.0, at survey level. Data came from immunoSEQ multiplex PCR; TCRdb stores just in-frame clones and leaves some out. The repertoire holds 21,000 or so clones, with around 87% as singletons. The V end was cut by 6 bases, the J end by 3 bases, with 15 bases between. The V gene's germline CDR1 is MNHNS and CDR2 SASEGT. CDR3 length: 15 residues. The chain is built from TRBV6-1 and TRBJ2-1; D possibly matches TRBD1 or TRBD2 (5 bases each). The input for sequencing was unsorted PBMCs, taken 2.6 years after starting antiretroviral therapy. This TCR was sampled from a woman in her 50s with HIV. CDR3 coding DNA: TGTGCCAGCAGCCTACCCCGGGACCACTACAATGAGCAGTTCTTC. It is translated as CASSLPRDHYNEQFF.